What follows is one T cell receptor beta chain and its context. This sample stems from a study of blood T cell repertoires in COVID-19. Study details: The analysed material was cDNA or gDNA that came from T cells, B-cell-depleted T cells, or PBMCs.

Looked up from germline, CDR1 is KGHDR and CDR2 is SFDVKD. V gave up 8 bases and J gave up 6 bases, with 19 bases separating them. This CDR3 spans 16 amino acids. Assay used: immunoSEQ multiplex PCR; TCRdb lists only in-frame clones, some missing. The table lists about 480,000 clones, 89% of them singletons. The clonotype originates from a young man with COVID-19, enrolled during active disease. The sample was peripheral blood. This chain joins TRBV24-1 and TRBJ1-6; perhaps TRBD1 as D (5 bases). The CDR3 region has the DNA TGTGCCACCACCGAGCAGGGCAGAGTGGGTAATTCACCCCTCCACTTT. This encodes CATTEQGRVGNSPLHF.